These 22 T cell receptor beta chains came from one sample sequenced in a study of metastatic and nonmetastatic thyroid tumors (dated by TCRdb to the early 2020s). No treatment had been received by any patient before thyroid surgery. Library preparation used PCR. TCRdb shows the sequencer as Illumina HiSeq 4000. The public reads were run again by TCRdb, first through fastp at Q25 and then through MiXCR, and only productive beta chains were kept. Counted in this sample were roughly 15,000 clones; approximately 32% of them appeared once. Roughly 25% of the sample lies in the top ten. Sequencing input: tumor tissue. The receptors here all came from a female donor with papillary thyroid cancer or a benign thyroid nodule (not recorded which). Some clones in this sample may be carry-over from other donors' samples.

This clone rates as medium-sized. The V call is TRBV6-1, the J call TRBJ2-2; weak D call: TRBD1 (5 bases). Germline CDR1 and CDR2: MNHNS and SASEGT. The V end was cut by 8 bases, the J end by 6 bases, with 13 bases between. CDR3 length equals 13 residues. The CDR3 reads CASQGGGPGELFF. For the CDR3, the DNA is TGTGCCAGCCAGGGCGGTGGACCCGGGGAGCTGTTTTTT.

The chain carries TRBV20-1 and TRBJ1-2, with 7 nucleotides matching TRBD1. Germline V gene lookup returns CDR1 DFQATT and CDR2 SNEGSKA (reference sequence). The CDR3 sequence is 16 residues long. Trimming cost V 6 bases and J 7 bases; bases outside gene matches: 20. This CDR3 reads CSANKNEGGGYGGYTF. The CDR3 DNA reads TGCAGTGCGAACAAAAACGAAGGGGGCGGATACGGTGGCTACACCTTC.

The V call is TRBV6-5, the J call TRBJ1-5; D unclear. Germline values: CDR1 MNHEY, CDR2 SVGAGI. The CDR3 loop spans 12 amino acids. The ends were cut back, 4 bases at V and 6 bases at J, with 7 bases in the middle. CDR3 nucleotide sequence: TGTGCCAGCAGTTCCTATGTTCAGCCCCAGCATTTT. Translated: CASSSYVQPQHF.

The chain is built from TRBV11-2 and TRBJ1-1; D unresolved. CDR1 and CDR2 (germline): SGHAT, FQNNGV. This CDR3 region has 14 residues. Trimming removed 2 bases from V and 1 base from J, with 8 bases in between. The CDR3 DNA reads TGTGCCAGCAGCTTATTCGTAACGAACACTGAAGCTTTCTTT. It encodes CASSLFVTNTEAFF.

This clone came up a few times. A much larger clone differs by one base, so this may be a read error. This rearrangement joins TRBV6-1 to TRBJ1-5; 7 bases line up with TRBD1. Germline CDR1 and CDR2: MNHNS and SASEGT. The CDR3 consists of 15 residues. The CDR3: CASSAKGGYEQLQHF. CDR3 DNA sequence: TGTGCCAGCAGCGCAAAAGGGGGCTACGAGCAGCTCCAGCATTTT.

The sample holds a few counts of this clone. The CDR3 region is CASGTDKSYNEQFF. CDR3 bases: TGTGCCAGTGGGACCGATAAGTCCTACAATGAGCAGTTCTTC. The rearrangement joins TRBV6-1 to TRBJ2-1; D assignment may be TRBD1 or TRBD2 (5 bases each). Trimming pared 9 bases from V and 1 base from J, leaving 13 bases between. Germline-derived CDR1 and CDR2 are MNHNS and SASEGT. The CDR3 loop spans 14 amino acids.

J is TRBJ2-1 and V is TRBV5-1; the match to TRBD1 covers 10 bases. Trimming took 0 bases from V and 6 from J; bases not matched to a gene: 6. CDR1 is SGHRS and CDR2 is YFSETQ in the germline V gene. The CDR3 is 16 amino acids. Here the CDR3 DNA reads TGCGCCAGCAGCTTGGATCCGGGACAGGGGTCCAATGAGCAGTTCTTC. Its protein is CASSLDPGQGSNEQFF. Based on the CDR3 plus reference TRBV5-1 and TRBJ2-1, the full variable domain is KAGVTQTPRYLIKTRGQQVTLSCSPISGHRSVSWYQQTPGQGLQFLFEYFSETQRNKGNFPGRFSGRQFSNSRSEMNVSTLELGDSALYLCASSLDPGQGSNEQFFGPGTRLTVL.

The chain joins TRBV12-3 or TRBV12-4 to TRBJ2-7; 8 bases are a match to TRBD1. The CDR3 runs to 15 residues. The junction had 6 bases not matched to a gene; V was cut back by 1 base and J by 4 bases. The DNA of the CDR3 is TGTGCCAGCAGTTTAGGGGCAGGGGGCAATTACGAGCAGTACTTC. Protein sequence: CASSLGAGGNYEQYF.

By share of the sample, this clone is medium-sized. J is TRBJ2-7 and V is TRBV7-9; 7 nucleotides line up with TRBD2. V dropped 7 bases and J dropped 3; count of bases not matched to a gene: 3. The CDR3 length is 12 residues. CDR1 and CDR2 (germline): SEHNR, FQNEAQ (reference sequence). The CDR3 bases are TGTGCCAGCAACGCGGGAGTCTACGAGCAGTACTTC. This gives the protein CASNAGVYEQYF.

The rearrangement joins TRBV5-6 to TRBJ1-5; D is possibly TRBD1 (5 bases). Deletions cut 4 bases from V and 10 bases from J, with 18 bases between. This CDR3 contains 14 residues. CDR1 and CDR2 (germline): SGHDT, YYEEEE. CDR3 protein: CASSPHGGFGPQHF. The CDR3, as DNA: TGTGCCAGCAGCCCGCATGGGGGTTTTGGACCCCAGCATTTT.

This clone is labeled medium-sized. This chain links TRBV12-3 or TRBV12-4 with TRBJ1-2, with TRBD1 matching over 11 bases. The CDR3 loop spans 16 amino acids. With V trimmed by 2 bases and J by 4 bases, 6 bases remained unmatched. The CDR3, as DNA: TGTGCCAGCAGTTTAAGGGGGACAGGGGGAGCCTATGGCTACACCTTC. Its translation: CASSLRGTGGAYGYTF.

The rearrangement uses TRBV9 and TRBJ2-7; either TRBD1 or TRBD2 may supply D (5 bases each). CDR1 is SGDLS and CDR2 is YYNGEE in the germline V gene. This CDR3 comprises 15 residues. The ends were cut back, 0 bases at V and 3 bases at J, with 13 bases in the middle. CDR3 protein: CASSVAVGTGYEQYF. Written as DNA, the CDR3 is TGTGCCAGCAGCGTAGCGGTAGGGACCGGCTACGAGCAGTACTTC.

V and J are TRBV11-1 and TRBJ2-6; 7 nucleotides agree with TRBD1. Germline CDR1 and CDR2: SGHAT and FQDESV (reference sequence). V shed 0 bases and J 4 bases; nucleotides not matched to a gene: 6. There are 17 residues in the CDR3. DNA of the CDR3: TGTGCCAGCAGCTTAGCGAGGGGGACAGCAGGGGCCAACGTCCTGACTTTC. The encoded protein is CASSLARGTAGANVLTF.

This clone is judged medium-sized. The chain employs TRBV20-1 and TRBJ2-7; the match to TRBD1 covers 9 bases. The CDR3 is 15 amino acids. Germline CDR1 and CDR2: DFQATT and SNEGSKA (reference sequence). With 0 bases clipped from V and 0 bases from J, the junction kept 3 bases outside the gene matches. The CDR3 DNA reads as TGCAGTGCTAGAGATCTGACAGGGGGCTCCTACGAGCAGTACTTC. It is translated as CSARDLTGGSYEQYF.

V is TRBV20-1 and J is TRBJ2-1; 9 nucleotides match TRBD2. The CDR3 loop spans 15 amino acids. Germline lookup yields CDR1 DFQATT and CDR2 SNEGSKA (reference sequence). V lost 3 bases, J lost 4 bases, and 7 bases stayed unmatched. CDR3: CSASIDAGGYNEQFF. Here the CDR3 DNA reads TGCAGTGCTAGTATAGACGCGGGAGGGTACAATGAGCAGTTCTTC.

This clone has ten or more counts. The rearrangement joins TRBV30 to TRBJ2-3; no reliable D call. CDR3 length: 11 amino acids. Trimming removed 2 bases from V and 3 bases from J, with 3 bases in between. Germline loops: CDR1 GTSNPN, CDR2 SVGIG (reference sequence). The CDR3 nucleotides read TGTGCCTGGAGTCTAACAGATACGCAGTATTTT. As protein: CAWSLTDTQYF. Complete variable domain (other parts from reference TRBV30 and TRBJ2-3): SQTIHQWPATLVQPVGSPLSLECTVEGTSNPNLYWYRQAAGRGLQLLFYSVGIGQISSEVPQNLSASRPQDRQFILSSKKLLLSDSGFYLCAWSLTDTQYFGPGTRLTVL.

Ten or more counts support this clone. CDR3 region: CASSPKPGLATDTQYF. CDR3 DNA: TGTGCCAGTAGTCCGAAACCGGGACTAGCCACAGATACGCAGTATTTT. The V call is TRBV19, the J call TRBJ2-3, with TRBD2 identical over 9 bases. Germline CDR1 and CDR2: LNHDA and SQIVND (reference sequence). This CDR3 spans 16 amino acids. J was trimmed by 2 bases and V by 5 bases; bases with no gene match: 8.

CDR3 in DNA: TGCAGTGCTCCTCCCGTGGCAGGGCAAACTGAAGCTTTCTTT. Amino acids: CSAPPVAGQTEAFF. This chain links TRBV20-1 with TRBJ1-1; tentative D call: TRBD1 (5 bases). CDR1 is DFQATT and CDR2 is SNEGSKA in the germline V gene (reference sequence). Trimming stripped 5 bases from V and 5 bases from J, with 18 bases between. The CDR3 covers 14 residues.

This chain connects TRBV20-1 to TRBJ2-7; tentatively, D is TRBD1 (6 bases). V was shortened by 2 bases and J by 2 bases, with 13 bases between the two germline ends. Germline loops: CDR1 DFQATT, CDR2 SNEGSKA (reference sequence). This CDR3 is 14 amino acids long. In DNA, the CDR3 is TGCAGTGCTAGACTTTCGGACAGCCCCTACGAGCAGTACTTC. Translating gives CSARLSDSPYEQYF.

In its sample, this clone was seen a few times. The chain uses TRBV4-1 and TRBJ1-4; 9 positions agree with TRBD1. The V and J ends lost 0 bases and 9 bases, in that order; junction bases with no gene match: 2. CDR1 is MGHRA, CDR2 YSYEKL, per germline. The CDR3 is 14 amino acids. The CDR3: CASSQDHRGQKLFF. The CDR3 nucleotides read TGCGCCAGCAGCCAAGATCACAGGGGGCAAAAACTGTTTTTT.

In its sample, this clone was seen a few times. The J gene is TRBJ2-2, the V gene TRBV18, with D hard to call. The CDR3 loop spans 16 amino acids. Trimming left V 0 bases short and J 0 bases short, with 8 bases between. CDR1 is KGHSH and CDR2 is LQKENI in the germline V gene. The chain's CDR3 is CASSPPGYANTGELFF. CDR3 nucleotides: TGTGCCAGCTCACCACCGGGCTACGCGAACACCGGGGAGCTGTTTTTT.

This clone was counted many times. This chain joins TRBV28 and TRBJ2-7; TRBD1 matches 7 bases. The CDR3 loop spans 15 amino acids. The germline V gene encodes CDR1 MDHEN and CDR2 SYDVKM. V shed 4 bases, J shed 1 base, and the junction held 7 bases outside the gene matches. The CDR3 bases are TGTGCCAGCAGTTACAGGGGACGCGGGTCCTACGAGCAGTACTTC. It codes for CASSYRGRGSYEQYF.